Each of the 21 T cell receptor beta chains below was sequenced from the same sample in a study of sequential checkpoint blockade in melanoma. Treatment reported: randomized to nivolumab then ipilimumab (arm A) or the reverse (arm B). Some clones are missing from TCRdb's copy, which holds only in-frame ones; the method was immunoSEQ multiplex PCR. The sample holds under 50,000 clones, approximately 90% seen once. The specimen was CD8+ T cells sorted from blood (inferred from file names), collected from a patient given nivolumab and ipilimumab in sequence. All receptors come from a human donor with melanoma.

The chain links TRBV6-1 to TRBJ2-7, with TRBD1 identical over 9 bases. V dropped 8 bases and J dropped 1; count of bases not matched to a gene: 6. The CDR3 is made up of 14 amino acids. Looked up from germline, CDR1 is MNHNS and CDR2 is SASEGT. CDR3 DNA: TGTGCCAGCGTTACCGACAGGGGGTCCTACGAGCAGTACTTC. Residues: CASVTDRGSYEQYF.

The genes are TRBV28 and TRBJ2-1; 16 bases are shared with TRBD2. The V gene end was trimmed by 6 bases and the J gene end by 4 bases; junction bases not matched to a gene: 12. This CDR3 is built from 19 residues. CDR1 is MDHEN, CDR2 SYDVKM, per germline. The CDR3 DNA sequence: TGTGCCAGCAGGGGAATTACCGGGACTAGCGGGAGGGCTTACAATGAGCAGTTCTTC. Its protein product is CASRGITGTSGRAYNEQFF.

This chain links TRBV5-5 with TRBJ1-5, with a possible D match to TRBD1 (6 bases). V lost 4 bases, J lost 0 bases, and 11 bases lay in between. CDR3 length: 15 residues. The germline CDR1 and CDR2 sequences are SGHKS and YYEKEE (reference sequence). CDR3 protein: CASSQTGFSNQPQHF. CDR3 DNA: TGTGCCAGCAGCCAAACAGGGTTTAGCAATCAGCCCCAGCATTTT.

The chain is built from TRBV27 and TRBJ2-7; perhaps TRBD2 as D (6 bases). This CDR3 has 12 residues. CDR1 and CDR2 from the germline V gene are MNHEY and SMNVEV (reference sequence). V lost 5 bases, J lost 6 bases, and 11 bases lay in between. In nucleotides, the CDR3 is TGTGCCAGCAGTATGCGGGGAGGCGAGCAGTACTTC. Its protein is CASSMRGGEQYF.

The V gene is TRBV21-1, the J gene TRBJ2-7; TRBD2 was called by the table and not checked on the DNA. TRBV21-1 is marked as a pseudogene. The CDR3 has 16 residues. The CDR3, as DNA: TGTGCCAGCAGCAAATGTCGGGGAGCCATGGGGTACGAGCAGTACGTC. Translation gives CASSKCRGAMGYEQYV.

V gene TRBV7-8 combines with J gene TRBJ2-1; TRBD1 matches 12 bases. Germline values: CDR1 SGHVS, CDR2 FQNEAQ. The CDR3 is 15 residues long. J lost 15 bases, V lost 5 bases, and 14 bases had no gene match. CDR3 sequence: CASSDPGTGGLVVFF. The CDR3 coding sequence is TGTGCCAGCAGCGACCCCGGGACAGGGGGCCTGGTAGTGTTCTTC. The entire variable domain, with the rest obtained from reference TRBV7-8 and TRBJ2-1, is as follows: GAGVSQSPRYKVAKRGQDVALRCDPISGHVSLFWYQQALGQGPEFLTYFQNEAQLDKSGLPSDRFFAERPEGSVSTLKIQRTQQEDSAVYLCASSDPGTGGLVVFFGPGTRLTVL.

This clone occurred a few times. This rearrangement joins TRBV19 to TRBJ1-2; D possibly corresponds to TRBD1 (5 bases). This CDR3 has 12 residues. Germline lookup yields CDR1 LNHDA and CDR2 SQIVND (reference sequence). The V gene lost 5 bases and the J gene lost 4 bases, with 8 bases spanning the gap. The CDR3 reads CASSFDSYGYTF. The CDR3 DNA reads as TGTGCCAGTAGTTTTGACAGCTATGGCTACACCTTC.

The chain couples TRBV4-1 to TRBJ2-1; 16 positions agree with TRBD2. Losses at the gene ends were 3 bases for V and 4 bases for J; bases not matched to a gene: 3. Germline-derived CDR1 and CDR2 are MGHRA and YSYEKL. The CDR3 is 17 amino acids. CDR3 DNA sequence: TGCGCCAGCAGCCAGGGACTAGCGGGAGGGCGGTACAATGAGCAGTTCTTC. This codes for CASSQGLAGGRYNEQFF.

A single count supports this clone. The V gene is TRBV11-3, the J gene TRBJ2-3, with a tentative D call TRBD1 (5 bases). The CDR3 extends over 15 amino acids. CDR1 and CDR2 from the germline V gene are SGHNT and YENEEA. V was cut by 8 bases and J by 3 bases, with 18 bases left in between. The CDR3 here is CASYLGRGATDTQYF. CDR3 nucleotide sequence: TGTGCCAGCTACCTCGGTAGGGGCGCAACAGATACGCAGTATTTT.

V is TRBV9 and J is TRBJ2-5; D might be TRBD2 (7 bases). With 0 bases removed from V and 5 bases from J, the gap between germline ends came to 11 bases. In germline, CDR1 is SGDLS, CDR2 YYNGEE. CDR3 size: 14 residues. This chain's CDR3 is CASSVAGGWETQYF. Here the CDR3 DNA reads TGTGCCAGCAGCGTAGCGGGGGGCTGGGAGACCCAGTACTTC. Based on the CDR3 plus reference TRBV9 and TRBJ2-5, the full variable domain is DSGVTQTPKHLITATGQRVTLRCSPRSGDLSVYWYQQSLDQGLQFLIQYYNGEERAKGNILERFSAQQFPDLHSELNLSSLELGDSALYFCASSVAGGWETQYFGPGTRLLVL.

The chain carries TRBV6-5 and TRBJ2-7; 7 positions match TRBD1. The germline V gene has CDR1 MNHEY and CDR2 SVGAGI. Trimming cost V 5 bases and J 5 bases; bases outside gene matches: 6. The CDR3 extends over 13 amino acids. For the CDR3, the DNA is TGTGCCAGCAGTCTGGGACAGAAACACGAGCAGTACTTC. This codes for CASSLGQKHEQYF.

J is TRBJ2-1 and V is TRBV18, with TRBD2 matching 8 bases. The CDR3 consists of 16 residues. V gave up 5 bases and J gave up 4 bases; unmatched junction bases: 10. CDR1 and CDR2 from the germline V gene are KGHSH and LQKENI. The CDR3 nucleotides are TGTGCCAGCTCAACCCCCCTGGGACTAGTGTACAATGAGCAGTTCTTC. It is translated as CASSTPLGLVYNEQFF.

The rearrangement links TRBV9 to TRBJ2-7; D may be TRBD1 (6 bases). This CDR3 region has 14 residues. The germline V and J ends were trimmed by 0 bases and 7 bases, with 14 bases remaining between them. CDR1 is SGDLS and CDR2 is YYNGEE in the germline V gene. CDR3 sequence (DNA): TGTGCCAGCAGCGTAGGAATGGGGGCGAGTGAGCAGTACTTC. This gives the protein CASSVGMGASEQYF.

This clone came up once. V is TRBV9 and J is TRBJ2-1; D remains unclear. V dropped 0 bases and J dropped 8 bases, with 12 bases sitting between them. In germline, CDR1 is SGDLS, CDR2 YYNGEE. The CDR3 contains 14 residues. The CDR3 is CASSVDGPMDEQFF. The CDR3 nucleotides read TGTGCCAGCAGCGTAGATGGGCCGATGGATGAGCAGTTCTTC.

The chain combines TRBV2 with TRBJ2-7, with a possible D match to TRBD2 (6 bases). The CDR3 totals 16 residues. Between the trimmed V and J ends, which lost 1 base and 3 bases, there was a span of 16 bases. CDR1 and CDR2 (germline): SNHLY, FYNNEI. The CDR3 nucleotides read TGTGCCAGCAGTGAAGAGTCCAGCGGGTACGGCTACGAGCAGTACGTC. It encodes CASSEESSGYGYEQYV.

The CDR3 bases are TGTGCCAGCAGAAATAAGCGGGAGCGGAACAATGAGCAGTTCTTC. Translation gives CASRNKRERNNEQFF. The gene calls are TRBV7-3 and TRBJ2-1; TRBD2 agrees at 8 bases. CDR1 is SGHTA, CDR2 FQGTGA, per germline. CDR3 length: 15 residues. The ends lost 6 bases at V and 5 bases at J; junction bases unmatched: 9.

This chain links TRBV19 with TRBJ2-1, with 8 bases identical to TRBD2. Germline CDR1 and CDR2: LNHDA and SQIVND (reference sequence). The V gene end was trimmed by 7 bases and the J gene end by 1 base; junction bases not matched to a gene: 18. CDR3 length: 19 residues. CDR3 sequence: CASTLSSLAGRGSYNEQFF. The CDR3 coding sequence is TGTGCCAGTACCCTGTCGTCGCTAGCGGGTCGAGGGTCCTACAATGAGCAGTTCTTC. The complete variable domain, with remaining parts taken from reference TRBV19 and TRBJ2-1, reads DGGITQSPKYLFRKEGQNVTLSCEQNLNHDAMYWYRQDPGQGLRLIYYSQIVNDFQKGDIAEGYSVSREKKESFPLTVTSAQKNPTAFYLCASTLSSLAGRGSYNEQFFGPGTRLTVL.

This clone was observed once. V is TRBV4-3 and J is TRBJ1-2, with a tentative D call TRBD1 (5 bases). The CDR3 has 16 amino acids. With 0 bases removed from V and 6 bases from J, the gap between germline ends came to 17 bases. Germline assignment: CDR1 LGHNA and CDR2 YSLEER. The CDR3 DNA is TGCGCCAGCAGCCAAGATCTTCGTCCAGGGATCGATGGCTACACCTTC. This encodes CASSQDLRPGIDGYTF.

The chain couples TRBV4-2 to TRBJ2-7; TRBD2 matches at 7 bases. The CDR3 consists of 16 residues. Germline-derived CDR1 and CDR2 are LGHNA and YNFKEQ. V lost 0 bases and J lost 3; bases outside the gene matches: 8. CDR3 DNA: TGTGCCAGCAGCCAAGATGAGACTAGCTTCGTCTACGAGCAGTACTTC. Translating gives CASSQDETSFVYEQYF.

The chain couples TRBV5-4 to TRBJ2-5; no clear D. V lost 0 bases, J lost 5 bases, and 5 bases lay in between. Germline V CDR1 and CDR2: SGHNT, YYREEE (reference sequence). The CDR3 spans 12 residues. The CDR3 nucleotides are TGTGCCAGCAGCTTGGGCTATGAGACCCAGTACTTC. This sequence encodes CASSLGYETQYF.

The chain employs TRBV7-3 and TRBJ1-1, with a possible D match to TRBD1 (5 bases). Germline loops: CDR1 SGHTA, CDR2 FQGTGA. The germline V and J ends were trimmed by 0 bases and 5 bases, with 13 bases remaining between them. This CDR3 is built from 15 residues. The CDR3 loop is CASSLTPQGGTEAFF. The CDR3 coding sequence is TGTGCCAGCAGCTTAACGCCTCAGGGAGGGACTGAAGCTTTCTTT.